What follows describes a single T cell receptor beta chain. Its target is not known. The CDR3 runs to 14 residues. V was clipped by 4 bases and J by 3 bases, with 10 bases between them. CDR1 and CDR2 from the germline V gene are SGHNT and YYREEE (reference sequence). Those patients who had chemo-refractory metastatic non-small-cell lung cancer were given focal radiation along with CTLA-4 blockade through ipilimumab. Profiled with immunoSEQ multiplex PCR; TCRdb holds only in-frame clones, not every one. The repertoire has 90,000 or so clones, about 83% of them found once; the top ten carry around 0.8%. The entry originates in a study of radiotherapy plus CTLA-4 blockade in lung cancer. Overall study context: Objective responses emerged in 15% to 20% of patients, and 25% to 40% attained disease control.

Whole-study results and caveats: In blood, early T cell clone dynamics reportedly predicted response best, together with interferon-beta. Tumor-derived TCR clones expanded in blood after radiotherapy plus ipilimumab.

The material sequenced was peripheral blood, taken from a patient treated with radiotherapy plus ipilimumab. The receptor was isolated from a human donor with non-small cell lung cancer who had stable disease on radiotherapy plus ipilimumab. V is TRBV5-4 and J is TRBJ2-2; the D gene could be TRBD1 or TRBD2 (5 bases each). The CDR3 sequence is CASSPGPDTGELFF. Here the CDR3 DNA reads TGTGCCAGCAGCCCGGGACCCGACACCGGGGAGCTGTTTTTT.